This T cell receptor (beta chain) was captured by sequencing in a study of blood T cell repertoires in COVID-19. The overall study: Sources were T cells, B-cell-depleted T cells, or PBMCs; the material itself was cDNA or gDNA.

V gave up 5 bases and J gave up 7 bases; unmatched junction bases: 17. This CDR3 is built from 18 residues. The germline CDR1 and CDR2 sequences are MNHNY and SVGAGI (reference sequence). Authors' methods: Reference gene primers were amplified, and this amplification served to estimate nucleated cell counts. Assay: immunoSEQ multiplex PCR; the TCRdb copy retains only in-frame clones and omits some. D and trimming come from the DNA, and the V and J calls and clone size come from that table. Of around 250,000 clones listed, approximately 90% are singletons. Cohort assignment relied on participant-reported clinical history. For recovered donors of Cohort 3, there were two negative PCRs, clearance, or symptom resolution.

The TCR was taken from a man younger than 35 who had recovered from COVID-19. The sample was PBMCs or T cells enriched from blood (not recorded which). V is TRBV6-6 and J is TRBJ2-1; 10 positions match TRBD1. Written as DNA, the CDR3 is TGTGCCAGCAGTCTAATCTTACCCGGGACAGGGGTTGGGAATGAGCAGTTCTTC. Protein product: CASSLILPGTGVGNEQFF.